This is a list of T cell receptor beta chains from one sample in a study of response to subunit inactivated influenza vaccine. One entry per CDR3 protein results from TCRdb running MiXCR on the RT-PCR reads. The table shows approximately 680,000 distinct CDR3 sequences, with roughly 14% occurring only once. This specimen was PBMCs from blood, taken 12 days after vaccination. These receptors all come from a man aged 50 to 60 who received an inactivated influenza vaccine. Both conserved end residues are part of each CDR3. D genes are given only for firm matches. Some rows mark clone size as missing; the rest say once, few, many or name a class of expanded clone.

d_gene	v_gene	j_gene	abundance	CDR3aa	CDR3nt
TRBD1	TRBV5-4	TRBJ1-6	.	CASSLDRGPSPLHF	TGTGCCAGCAGCCTCGACAGGGGCCCTTCACCCCTCCACTTT
.	TRBV20-1	TRBJ1-1	few	CSASRQDGAFF	TGCAGTGCTAGTCGACAGGACGGGGCTTTCTTT
TRBD2	TRBV10-2	TRBJ2-2	.	CASSDRAGGTGELFF	TGCGCCAGCAGTGACAGGGCGGGAGGCACCGGGGAGCTGTTTTTT
TRBD1	TRBV9	TRBJ2-5	few	CASSVVGGTGKETQYF	TGTGCCAGCAGCGTAGTAGGGGGGACAGGGAAAGAGACCCAGTACTTC
TRBD1	TRBV28	TRBJ1-4	few	CASRIGQGRGEKLFF	TGTGCCAGCAGAATCGGACAGGGGAGGGGTGAAAAACTGTTTTTT
.	TRBV29-1	TRBJ1-1	.	CSGGRRLNTEAFF	TGCAGCGGGGGGCGACGGTTGAACACTGAAGCTTTCTTT
TRBD2	TRBV12-3/TRBV12-4	TRBJ2-3	.	CASRTSGGSDTQYF	TGTGCCAGCAGAACTAGCGGGGGGTCAGATACGCAGTATTTT
TRBD1	TRBV11-2	TRBJ2-1	.	CASSLMGQNNEQFF	TGTGCCAGCAGCTTGATGGGACAGAACAATGAGCAGTTCTTC
TRBD2	TRBV5-4	TRBJ2-5	few	CASSLVIAGGQETQYF	TGTGCCAGCAGCTTGGTTATAGCGGGAGGCCAAGAGACCCAGTACTTC
.	TRBV2	TRBJ1-6	.	CASSDKDLRNSPLHF	TGTGCCAGCAGTGACAAGGACTTACGGAATTCACCCCTCCACTTT
.	TRBV10-3	TRBJ2-7	.	CAISEFEGLGEQYF	TGTGCCATCAGTGAATTTGAGGGGTTAGGCGAGCAGTACTTC
.	TRBV2	TRBJ2-1	many	CASSISGFSYNEQFF	TGTGCCAGCAGTATTAGCGGATTCTCCTACAATGAGCAGTTCTTC
.	TRBV20-1	TRBJ2-1	few	CSARGSEGRSYNEQFF	TGCAGTGCTAGAGGATCTGAGGGCCGATCCTACAATGAGCAGTTCTTC
TRBD1	TRBV18	TRBJ2-5	few	CASSPLTGGQETQYF	TGTGCCAGCTCACCCCTGACAGGGGGGCAAGAGACCCAGTACTTC
TRBD1	TRBV20-1	TRBJ2-7	few	CSAPGTGFNEQYF	TGCAGTGCTCCCGGGACAGGGTTCAACGAGCAGTACTTC
TRBD1	TRBV20-1	TRBJ1-1	many	CSASDRAVAEAFF	TGCAGTGCTAGCGACAGGGCAGTCGCTGAAGCTTTCTTT
.	TRBV18	TRBJ1-5	many	CASSPGANQPQHF	TGTGCCAGCAGTCCAGGGGCGAATCAGCCCCAGCATTTT
.	TRBV12-3/TRBV12-4	TRBJ1-1	few	CASSPQGGHTEAFF	TGTGCCAGCAGCCCTCAAGGGGGGCACACTGAAGCTTTCTTT
TRBD2	TRBV29-1	TRBJ2-7	.	CSVMLPSGPYEQYF	TGCAGCGTTATGTTGCCTAGCGGGCCCTACGAGCAGTACTTC
.	TRBV29-1	TRBJ1-1	.	CSVEYTVNTEAFF	TGCAGCGTTGAATATACGGTGAACACTGAAGCTTTCTTT
TRBD1	TRBV5-1	TRBJ2-3	few	CASSLRTGGNTDTQYF	TGCGCCAGCAGCCTTCGGACAGGGGGCAACACAGATACGCAGTATTTT
.	TRBV6-2/TRBV6-3	TRBJ2-3	few	CASSWGQQSADTQYF	TGTGCCAGCAGTTGGGGACAACAAAGTGCGGATACGCAGTATTTT
.	TRBV6-2/TRBV6-3	TRBJ2-7	.	CASSRVDRPPYEQYF	TGTGCCAGCAGTCGCGTGGACAGACCACCGTACGAGCAGTACTTC
.	TRBV29-1	TRBJ2-2	.	CSVKGRLNTGELFF	TGCAGCGTGAAGGGACGGCTGAACACCGGGGAGCTGTTTTTT
.	TRBV7-9	TRBJ1-4	.	CASSSQGYELFF	TGTGCCAGCAGCTCACAGGGATATGAACTGTTTTTT
TRBD2	TRBV6-2/TRBV6-3	TRBJ2-5	few	CASSLWYSGEGTQYF	TGTGCCAGCAGTCTGTGGTATAGCGGGGAAGGGACCCAGTACTTC
TRBD2	TRBV5-5	TRBJ2-3	.	CASSLALTSGGNTDTQYF	TGTGCCAGCAGCTTGGCCCTGACTAGCGGGGGGAACACAGATACGCAGTATTTT
TRBD2	TRBV6-5	TRBJ2-3	few	CASSYSTRRAGVRDTQYF	TGTGCCAGCAGTTACTCGACCAGACGAGCGGGAGTACGGGATACGCAGTATTTT
TRBD1	TRBV7-2	TRBJ2-3	.	CASSTAGQGVFTDTQYF	TGTGCCAGCAGCACGGCGGGACAGGGAGTTTTCACAGATACGCAGTATTTT
.	TRBV5-6	TRBJ2-4	many	CASSQHPAGNIQYF	TGTGCCAGCAGCCAACACCCCGCAGGGAACATTCAGTACTTC
.	TRBV5-1	TRBJ1-1	.	CASSLAEVNTEAFF	TGCGCCAGCAGCTTGGCGGAAGTGAACACTGAAGCTTTCTTT
.	TRBV29-1	TRBJ2-1	many	CSVAGDPYNEQFF	TGCAGCGTTGCCGGGGACCCCTACAATGAGCAGTTCTTC
.	TRBV5-6	TRBJ2-7	few	CASSLRSFREQYF	TGTGCCAGCAGCTTGAGGTCCTTTCGGGAGCAGTACTTC
TRBD2	TRBV20-1	TRBJ2-1	.	CSARGTGGGYEQFF	TGCAGTGCTAGGGGGACGGGAGGAGGGTATGAGCAGTTCTTC
TRBD2	TRBV27	TRBJ2-1	few	CASSFSGGADEQFF	TGTGCCAGCAGTTTTAGCGGGGGGGCCGATGAGCAGTTCTTC
TRBD2	TRBV29-1	TRBJ2-5	.	CSVDGEGKTQYF	TGCAGCGTTGATGGGGAGGGCAAGACCCAGTACTTC
.	TRBV7-9	TRBJ2-5	few	CASSWMDDQETQYF	TGTGCCAGCAGCTGGATGGACGACCAAGAGACCCAGTACTTC
TRBD1	TRBV20-1	TRBJ2-7	.	CSARDHDRGGNYEQYF	TGCAGTGCTAGAGATCACGACAGGGGAGGAAACTACGAGCAGTACTTC
TRBD1	TRBV25-1	TRBJ2-7	few	CASSESGQASYEQYF	TGTGCCAGCAGTGAGAGTGGACAGGCTTCCTACGAGCAGTACTTC
.	TRBV15	TRBJ2-7	.	CATSSPDMAAYEQYF	TGTGCCACCTCATCGCCCGACATGGCAGCCTACGAGCAGTACTTC
TRBD2	TRBV19	TRBJ2-6	.	CASSSSGTSELSGANVLTF	TGTGCCAGTAGTTCCTCCGGGACTAGCGAACTCTCTGGGGCCAACGTCCTGACTTTC
.	TRBV7-2	TRBJ2-7	many	CASSLPLYSSYEQYF	TGTGCCAGCAGCCTACCCTTATATAGCTCCTACGAGCAGTACTTC
TRBD1	TRBV30	TRBJ1-5	.	CAWSPDRGSQPQHF	TGTGCCTGGAGTCCCGACAGGGGGAGTCAGCCCCAGCATTTT
.	TRBV29-1	TRBJ2-1	few	CSVAWVIYNEQFF	TGCAGCGTTGCTTGGGTAATCTACAATGAGCAGTTCTTC
TRBD1	TRBV4-3	TRBJ1-2	few	CASSQIQGEGYTF	TGCGCCAGCAGCCAAATTCAGGGGGAAGGCTACACCTTC